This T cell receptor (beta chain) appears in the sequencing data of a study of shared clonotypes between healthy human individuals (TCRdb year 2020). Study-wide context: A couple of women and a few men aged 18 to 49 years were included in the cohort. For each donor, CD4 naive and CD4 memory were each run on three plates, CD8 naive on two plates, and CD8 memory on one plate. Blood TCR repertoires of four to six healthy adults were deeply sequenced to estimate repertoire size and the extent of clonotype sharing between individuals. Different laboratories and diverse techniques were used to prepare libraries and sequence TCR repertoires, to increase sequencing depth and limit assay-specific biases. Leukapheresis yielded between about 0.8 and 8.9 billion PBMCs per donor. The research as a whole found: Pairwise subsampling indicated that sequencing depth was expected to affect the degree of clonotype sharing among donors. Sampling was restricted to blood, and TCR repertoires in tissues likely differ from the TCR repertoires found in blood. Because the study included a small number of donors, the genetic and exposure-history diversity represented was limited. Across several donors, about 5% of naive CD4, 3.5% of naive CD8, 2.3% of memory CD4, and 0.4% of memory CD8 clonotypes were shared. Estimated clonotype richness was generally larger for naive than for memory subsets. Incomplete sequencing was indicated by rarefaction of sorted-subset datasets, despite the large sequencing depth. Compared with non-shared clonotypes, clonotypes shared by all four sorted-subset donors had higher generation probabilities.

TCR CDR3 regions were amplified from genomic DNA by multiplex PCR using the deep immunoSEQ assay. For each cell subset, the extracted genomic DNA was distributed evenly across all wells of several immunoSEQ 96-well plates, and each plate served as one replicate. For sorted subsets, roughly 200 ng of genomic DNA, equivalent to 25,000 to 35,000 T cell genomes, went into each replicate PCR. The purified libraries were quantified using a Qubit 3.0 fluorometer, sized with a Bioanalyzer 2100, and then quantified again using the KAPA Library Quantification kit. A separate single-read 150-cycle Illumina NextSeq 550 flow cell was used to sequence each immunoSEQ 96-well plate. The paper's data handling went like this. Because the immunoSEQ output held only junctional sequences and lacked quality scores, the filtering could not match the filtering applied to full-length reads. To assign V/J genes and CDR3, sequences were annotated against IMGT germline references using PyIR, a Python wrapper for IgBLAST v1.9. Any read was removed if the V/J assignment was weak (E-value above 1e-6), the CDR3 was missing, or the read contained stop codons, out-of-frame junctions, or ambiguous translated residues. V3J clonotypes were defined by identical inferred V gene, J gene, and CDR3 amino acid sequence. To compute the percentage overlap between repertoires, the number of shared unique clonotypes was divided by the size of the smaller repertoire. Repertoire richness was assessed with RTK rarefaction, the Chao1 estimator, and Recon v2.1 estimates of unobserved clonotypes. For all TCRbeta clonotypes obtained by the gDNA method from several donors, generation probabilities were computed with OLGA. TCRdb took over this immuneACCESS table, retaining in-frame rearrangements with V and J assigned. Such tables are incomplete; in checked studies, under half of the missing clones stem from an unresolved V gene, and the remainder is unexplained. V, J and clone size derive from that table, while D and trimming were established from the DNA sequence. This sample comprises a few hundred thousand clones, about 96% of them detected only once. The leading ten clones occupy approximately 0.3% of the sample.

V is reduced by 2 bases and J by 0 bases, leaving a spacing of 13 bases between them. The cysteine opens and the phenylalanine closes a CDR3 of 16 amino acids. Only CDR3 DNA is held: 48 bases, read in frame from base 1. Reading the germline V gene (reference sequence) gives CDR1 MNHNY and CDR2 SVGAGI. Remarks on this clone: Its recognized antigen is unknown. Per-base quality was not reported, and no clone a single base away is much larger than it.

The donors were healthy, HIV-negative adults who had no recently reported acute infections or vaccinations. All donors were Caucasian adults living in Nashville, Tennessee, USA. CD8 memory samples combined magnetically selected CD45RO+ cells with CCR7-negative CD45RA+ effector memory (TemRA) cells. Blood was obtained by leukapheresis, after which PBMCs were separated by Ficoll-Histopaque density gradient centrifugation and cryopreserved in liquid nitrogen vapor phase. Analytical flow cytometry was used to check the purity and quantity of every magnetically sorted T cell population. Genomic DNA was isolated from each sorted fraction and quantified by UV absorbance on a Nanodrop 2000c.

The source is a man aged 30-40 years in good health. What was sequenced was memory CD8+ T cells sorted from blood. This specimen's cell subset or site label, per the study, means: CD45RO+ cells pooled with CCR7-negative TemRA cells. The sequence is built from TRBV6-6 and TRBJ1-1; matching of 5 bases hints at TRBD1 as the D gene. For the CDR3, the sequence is CASSYGQGGMNTEAFF. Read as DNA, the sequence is TGTGCCAGCAGTTACGGGCAGGGCGGGATGAACACTGAAGCTTTCTTT.